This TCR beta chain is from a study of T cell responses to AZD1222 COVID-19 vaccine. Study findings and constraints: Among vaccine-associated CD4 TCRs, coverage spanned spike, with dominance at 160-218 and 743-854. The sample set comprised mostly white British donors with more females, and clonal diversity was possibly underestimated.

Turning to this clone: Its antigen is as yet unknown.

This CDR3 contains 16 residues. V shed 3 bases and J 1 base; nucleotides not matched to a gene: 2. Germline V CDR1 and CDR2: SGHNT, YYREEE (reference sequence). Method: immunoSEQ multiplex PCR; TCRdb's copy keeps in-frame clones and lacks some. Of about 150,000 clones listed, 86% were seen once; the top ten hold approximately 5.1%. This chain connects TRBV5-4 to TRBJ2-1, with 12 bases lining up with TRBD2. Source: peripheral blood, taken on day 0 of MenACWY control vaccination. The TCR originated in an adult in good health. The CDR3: CASSSGTSGSYNEQFF. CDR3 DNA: TGTGCCAGCAGCTCGGGGACTAGCGGGTCCTACAATGAGCAGTTCTTC.